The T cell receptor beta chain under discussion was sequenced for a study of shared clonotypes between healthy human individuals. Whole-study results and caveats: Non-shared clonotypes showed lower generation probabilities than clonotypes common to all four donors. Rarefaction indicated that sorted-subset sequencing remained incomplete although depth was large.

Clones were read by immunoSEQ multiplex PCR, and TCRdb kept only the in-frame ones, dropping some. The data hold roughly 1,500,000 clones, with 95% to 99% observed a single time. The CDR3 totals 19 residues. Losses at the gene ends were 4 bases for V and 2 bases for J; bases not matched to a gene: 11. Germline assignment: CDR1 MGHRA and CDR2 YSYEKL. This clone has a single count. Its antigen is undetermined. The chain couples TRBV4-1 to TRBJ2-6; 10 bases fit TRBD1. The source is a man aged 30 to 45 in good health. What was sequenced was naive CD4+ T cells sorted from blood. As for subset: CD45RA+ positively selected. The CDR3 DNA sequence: TGCGCCAGCAGCCCCCGGGACAGGGGACAACTACCTGGGGCCAACGTCCTGACTTTC. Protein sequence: CASSPRDRGQLPGANVLTF.